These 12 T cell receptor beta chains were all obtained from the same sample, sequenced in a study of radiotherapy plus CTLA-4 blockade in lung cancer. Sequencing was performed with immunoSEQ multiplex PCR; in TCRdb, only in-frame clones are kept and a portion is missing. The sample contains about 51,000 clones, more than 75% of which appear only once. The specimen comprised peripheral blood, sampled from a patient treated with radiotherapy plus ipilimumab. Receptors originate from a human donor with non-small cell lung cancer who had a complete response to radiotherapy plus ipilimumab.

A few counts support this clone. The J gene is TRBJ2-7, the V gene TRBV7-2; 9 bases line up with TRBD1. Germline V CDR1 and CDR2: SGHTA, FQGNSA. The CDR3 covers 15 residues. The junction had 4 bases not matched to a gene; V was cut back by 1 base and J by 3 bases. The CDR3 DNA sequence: TGTGCCAGCAGCTTAGTGGGACAGGGAAGCTACGAGCAGTACTTC. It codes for CASSLVGQGSYEQYF.

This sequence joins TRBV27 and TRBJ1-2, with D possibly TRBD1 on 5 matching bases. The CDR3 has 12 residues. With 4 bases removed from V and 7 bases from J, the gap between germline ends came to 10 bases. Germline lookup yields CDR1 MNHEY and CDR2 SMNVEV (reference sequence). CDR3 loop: CASSSPGLGYTF. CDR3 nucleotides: TGTGCCAGCAGTTCCCCGGGACTTGGCTACACCTTC.

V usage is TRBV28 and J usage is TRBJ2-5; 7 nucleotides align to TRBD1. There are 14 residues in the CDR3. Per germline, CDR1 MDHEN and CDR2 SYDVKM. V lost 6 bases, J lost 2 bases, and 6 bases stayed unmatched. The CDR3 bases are TGTGCCAGCAGCCCTGGACAGGTTCAAGAGACCCAGTACTTC. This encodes CASSPGQVQETQYF.

The CDR3 DNA follows: TGTGCCAGCAGTTTAGGCGGGAGCTCCTACAATGAGCAGTTCTTC. This gives the protein CASSLGGSSYNEQFF. V is TRBV27 and J is TRBJ2-1; 7 positions agree with TRBD2. The V and J ends lost 2 bases and 0 bases, in that order; junction bases with no gene match: 1. Germline-derived CDR1 and CDR2 are MNHEY and SMNVEV (reference sequence). This CDR3 is 15 amino acids long.

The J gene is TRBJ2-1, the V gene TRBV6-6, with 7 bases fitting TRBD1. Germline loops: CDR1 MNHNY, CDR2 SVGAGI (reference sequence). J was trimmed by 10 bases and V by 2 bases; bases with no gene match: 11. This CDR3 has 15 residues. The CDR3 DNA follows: TGTGCCAGCAGTTACGCACAGGCGGACAGGTCGGAGCAGTTCTTC. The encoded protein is CASSYAQADRSEQFF.

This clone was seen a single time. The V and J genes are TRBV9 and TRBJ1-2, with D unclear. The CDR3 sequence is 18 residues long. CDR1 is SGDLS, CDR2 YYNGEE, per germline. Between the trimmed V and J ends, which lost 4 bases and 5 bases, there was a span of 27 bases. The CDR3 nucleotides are TGTGCCAGCAGCTCTTCAAATATACCGGGTCCTCTATGGTATGGCTACACCTTC. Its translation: CASSSSNIPGPLWYGYTF. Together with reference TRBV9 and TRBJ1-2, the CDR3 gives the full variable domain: DSGVTQTPKHLITATGQRVTLRCSPRSGDLSVYWYQQSLDQGLQFLIQYYNGEERAKGNILERFSAQQFPDLHSELNLSSLELGDSALYFCASSSSNIPGPLWYGYTFGSGTRLTVV.

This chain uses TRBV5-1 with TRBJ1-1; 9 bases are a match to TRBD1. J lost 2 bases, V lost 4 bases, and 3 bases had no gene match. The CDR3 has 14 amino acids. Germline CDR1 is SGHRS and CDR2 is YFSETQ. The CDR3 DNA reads TGCGCCAGCAGCCCGACAGGGGGAAACACTGAAGCTTTCTTT. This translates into CASSPTGGNTEAFF.

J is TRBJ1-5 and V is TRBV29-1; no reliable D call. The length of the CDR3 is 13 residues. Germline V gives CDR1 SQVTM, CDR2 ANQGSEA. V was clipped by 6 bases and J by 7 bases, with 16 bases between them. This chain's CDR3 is CSVLPSPGQPQHF. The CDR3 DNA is TGCAGCGTCCTCCCTTCCCCGGGGCAGCCCCAGCATTTT.

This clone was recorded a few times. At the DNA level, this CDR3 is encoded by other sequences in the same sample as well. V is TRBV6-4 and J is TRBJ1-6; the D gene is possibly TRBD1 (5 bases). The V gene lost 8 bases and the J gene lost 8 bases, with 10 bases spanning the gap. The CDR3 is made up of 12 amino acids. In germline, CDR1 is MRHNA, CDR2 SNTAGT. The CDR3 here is CASQAGDSPLHF. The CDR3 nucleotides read TGTGCCAGCCAGGCGGGGGATTCACCCCTCCACTTT.

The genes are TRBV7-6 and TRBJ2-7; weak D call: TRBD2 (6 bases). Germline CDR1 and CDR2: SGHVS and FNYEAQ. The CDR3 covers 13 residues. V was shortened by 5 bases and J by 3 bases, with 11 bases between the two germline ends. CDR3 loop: CASSVGLFYEQYV. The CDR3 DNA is TGTGCCAGCAGCGTCGGACTATTCTACGAGCAGTACGTC.

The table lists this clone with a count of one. The CDR3 spells CASSVGQNNNSPLHF. The DNA for the CDR3 is TGTGCCAGCAGCGTAGGACAAAACAATAATTCACCCCTCCACTTT. The genes are TRBV9 and TRBJ1-6; the D is unclear. This CDR3 comprises 15 residues. Germline lookup yields CDR1 SGDLS and CDR2 YYNGEE. V was shortened by 0 bases and J by 5 bases, with 9 bases between the two germline ends.

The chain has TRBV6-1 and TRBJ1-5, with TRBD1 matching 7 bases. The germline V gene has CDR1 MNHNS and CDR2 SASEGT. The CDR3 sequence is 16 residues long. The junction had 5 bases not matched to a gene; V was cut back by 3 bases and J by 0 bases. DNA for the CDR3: TGTGCCAGCAGTGATCCGGGACAGTCTAGCAATCAGCCCCAGCATTTT. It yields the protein CASSDPGQSSNQPQHF.